The 27 T cell receptor beta chains reported below all come from one sample, sequenced in a study of CD8 T cells in ankylosing spondylitis. One entry per CDR3 protein, called by TCRdb with MiXCR from the 5' RACE reads. Of 150,000 to 200,000 distinct CDR3 sequences in the sample, about 20% were seen once. The sequencing sample was made of blood, either unsorted or a sorted T cell fraction (not recorded which). The receptors shown here come from a male donor under 30 with ankylosing spondylitis or in good health (not recorded which).

In its sample, this clonotype was seen many times. The genes are TRBV19 and TRBJ1-5; TRBD1 might be the D (6 bases). The CDR3 consists of 14 residues. The ends were cut back, 6 bases at V and 3 bases at J, with 12 bases in the middle. Germline V CDR1 and CDR2: LNHDA, SQIVND (reference sequence). The DNA for the CDR3 is TGTGCCAGTAGAATTCGGGACACCAATCAGCCCCAGCATTTT. Its translation is CASRIRDTNQPQHF.

This clonotype was counted a few times. V usage is TRBV20-1 and J usage is TRBJ2-1; 7 nucleotides line up with TRBD2. The CDR3 totals 14 residues. J was trimmed by 4 bases and V by 5 bases; bases with no gene match: 8. Germline V CDR1 and CDR2: DFQATT, SNEGSKA (reference sequence). In DNA, the CDR3 is TGCAGTGCTCCTCTACCGGGACTATACAATGAGCAGTTCTTC. It encodes CSAPLPGLYNEQFF.

This clonotype was observed many times. V usage is TRBV5-1 and J usage is TRBJ2-7, with 9 bases lining up with TRBD1. Per the germline V gene, CDR1 is SGHRS and CDR2 is YFSETQ. The length of the CDR3 is 16 residues. Trimming removed 0 bases from V and 0 bases from J; junction bases left unmatched: 4. The CDR3 DNA reads TGCGCCAGCAGCTTGGAGGGGACAGGGAGCTCCTACGAGCAGTACGTC. Amino acids: CASSLEGTGSSYEQYV.

This clonotype was seen ten or more times. The chain uses TRBV9 and TRBJ2-7; 9 bases line up with TRBD1. Germline CDR1 reads SGDLS; CDR2 reads YYNGEE. There are 15 residues in the CDR3. V lost 5 bases to trimming and J lost 7 bases; unmatched junction nucleotides: 13. The CDR3 is CASSVGPGQGEEQYV. In DNA, the CDR3 is TGTGCCAGCAGTGTCGGACCGGGACAGGGCGAGGAGCAGTACGTC.

This clonotype was detected ten times or more. The chain employs TRBV20-1 and TRBJ1-2; 9 bases match TRBD1. Germline CDR1 reads DFQATT; CDR2 reads SNEGSKA (reference sequence). This CDR3 comprises 13 residues. V lost 5 bases to trimming and J lost 6 bases; unmatched junction nucleotides: 7. In DNA, the CDR3 is TGCAGTGCTCACCGGGACAGGGAAGATGGCTACACCTTC. Residues: CSAHRDREDGYTF.

The V call is TRBV7-2, the J call TRBJ2-3; 10 bases line up with TRBD2. Trimming took 5 bases from V and 5 from J; bases not matched to a gene: 4. This CDR3 contains 14 residues. Germline-derived CDR1 and CDR2 are SGHTA and FQGNSA. CDR3 nucleotide sequence: TGTGCCAGCAGCCCACGGACTAGCGGAGATACGCAGTATTTT. Its translation: CASSPRTSGDTQYF.

This clonotype was seen repeatedly, ten times or more. The rearrangement links TRBV4-3 to TRBJ2-5; maybe TRBD2 (6 bases). The CDR3 loop spans 15 amino acids. Trimming took 5 bases from V and 2 from J, leaving 15 bases between them. The germline gives CDR1 LGHNA, CDR2 YSLEER. CDR3 bases: TGCGCCAGCAGCTACACTAGCAAGCGACAAGAGACCCAGTACTTC. Amino acid sequence: CASSYTSKRQETQYF.

Ten or more counts support this clonotype. The chain employs TRBV5-1 and TRBJ2-7; 7 bases are shared with TRBD2. The junction had 14 bases not matched to a gene; V was cut back by 4 bases and J by 1 base. The length of the CDR3 is 17 residues. Germline V gene lookup returns CDR1 SGHRS and CDR2 YFSETQ. This CDR3 reads CASSPALRGGRSYEQYF. DNA for the CDR3: TGCGCCAGCAGCCCAGCACTACGGGGAGGGAGATCCTACGAGCAGTACTTC. Full variable domain (remainder filled in from reference TRBV5-1 and TRBJ2-7): KAGVTQTPRYLIKTRGQQVTLSCSPISGHRSVSWYQQTPGQGLQFLFEYFSETQRNKGNFPGRFSGRQFSNSRSEMNVSTLELGDSALYLCASSPALRGGRSYEQYFGPGTRLTVT.

This clonotype was counted at least ten times. The V gene is TRBV7-9, the J gene TRBJ2-5; 12 bases agree with TRBD2. The V gene end was trimmed by 7 bases and the J gene end by 3 bases; junction bases not matched to a gene: 6. The germline gives CDR1 SEHNR, CDR2 FQNEAQ (reference sequence). The CDR3 loop spans 15 amino acids. The CDR3 DNA reads TGTGCCAGCATGGACAGACTAGCGGGAGAAGAGACCCAGTACTTC. Protein product: CASMDRLAGEETQYF.

This clonotype was seen ten or more times. The genes are TRBV5-5 and TRBJ1-1; tentatively, D is TRBD1 (6 bases). CDR1 and CDR2 (germline): SGHKS, YYEKEE (reference sequence). The CDR3 extends over 12 amino acids. V was clipped by 3 bases and J by 6 bases, with 9 bases between them. CDR3 nucleotides: TGTGCCAGCAGCTGGGACAAGTCTGAAGCTTTCTTT. Its translation: CASSWDKSEAFF.

This clonotype has a count of ten or more. V and J are TRBV25-1 and TRBJ2-7, with D possibly being TRBD1 or TRBD2 (6 bases each). Germline assignment: CDR1 MGHDK and CDR2 SYGVNS. The germline V and J ends were trimmed by 4 bases and 5 bases, with 21 bases remaining between them. There are 16 residues in the CDR3. The CDR3 region has the DNA TGTGCCAGCAGTGGATTAACCGGGGGCCCCGGGAACGAGCAGTACTTC. Protein product: CASSGLTGGPGNEQYF.

This clonotype was seen a few times. J is TRBJ2-5 and V is TRBV14, with D maybe TRBD2 (5 bases). This CDR3 region has 13 residues. Germline V gives CDR1 SGHDN, CDR2 FVKESK. Trimming shortened V by 2 bases and J by 9 bases, and 13 bases separated the two germline ends. CDR3 sequence reads: CASSQMGMGAQYF. The CDR3 DNA is TGTGCCAGCAGCCAAATGGGGATGGGAGCCCAGTACTTC.

The V call is TRBV28, the J call TRBJ2-2; the D is unclear. Trimming took 6 bases from V and 0 from J, leaving 11 bases between them. CDR3 length equals 15 residues. In germline, CDR1 is MDHEN, CDR2 SYDVKM. The DNA of the CDR3 is TGTGCCAGCAGACGGATACCCGCGAACACCGGGGAGCTGTTTTTT. Amino acids: CASRRIPANTGELFF.

The chain combines TRBV5-1 with TRBJ1-5; no clear D gene. The V end was cut by 0 bases, the J end by 0 bases, with 7 bases between. CDR1 and CDR2 from the germline V gene are SGHRS and YFSETQ. The CDR3 consists of 15 residues. The CDR3 loop is CASSLAWGSNQPQHF. CDR3 nucleotide sequence: TGCGCCAGCAGCTTGGCCTGGGGTAGCAATCAGCCCCAGCATTTT.

This clonotype was observed at least ten times. The V call is TRBV20-1, the J call TRBJ1-4; a weak D match, TRBD1 (6 bases). Trimming removed 6 bases from V and 5 bases from J, with 19 bases in between. CDR3 length: 15 amino acids. From germline, CDR1 is DFQATT and CDR2 SNEGSKA (reference sequence). The CDR3 DNA reads as TGCAGTGCGAGGCCACAGGGAAAGGTGAATGAAAAACTGTTTTTT. It translates to CSARPQGKVNEKLFF.

V and J are TRBV11-2 and TRBJ2-7; D uncertain. There are 15 residues in the CDR3. Trimming stripped 5 bases from V and 4 bases from J, with 18 bases between. Per germline, CDR1 SGHAT and CDR2 FQNNGV. In DNA form, the CDR3 reads TGTGCCAGCAGCCTAAATGTGGGCCTCTCTTACGAGCAGTACTTC. Amino acid sequence: CASSLNVGLSYEQYF.

This clonotype showed up many times. The V gene is TRBV3-1, the J gene TRBJ2-7, with 7 bases identical to TRBD2. Germline V gene lookup returns CDR1 LGHDT and CDR2 YNNKEL (reference sequence). CDR3 length: 17 amino acids. With V trimmed by 3 bases and J by 4 bases, 15 bases remained unmatched. The chain's CDR3 is CASSQGPPASGTYEQYV. The CDR3 bases are TGTGCCAGCAGCCAGGGCCCCCCGGCTAGCGGAACGTACGAGCAGTACGTC.

This clonotype was picked up many times. The CDR3 coding sequence is TGTGCCAGCAGCTCCTTGGGCGGACCGATCTACGAGCAGTACTTC. Residues: CASSSLGGPIYEQYF. The rearrangement uses TRBV6-2 or TRBV6-3 and TRBJ2-7; D ambiguous. There are 15 residues in the CDR3. Germline CDR1 MNHEY, CDR2 SVGEGT. Trimming removed 6 bases from V and 3 bases from J, with 18 bases in between.

There are many counts of this clonotype. The chain couples TRBV21-1 to TRBJ1-1. TRBV21-1 is a pseudogene segment. The CDR3 contains 13 residues. The CDR3 region is CASSIVGNTEAFF. The CDR3 DNA reads TGTGCCAGCAGCATAGTGGGGAACACTGAAGCTTTCTTT.

This clonotype was counted many times. The genes are TRBV20-1 and TRBJ2-3; 13 bases are a match to TRBD2. V lost 2 bases to trimming and J lost 3 bases; unmatched junction nucleotides: 8. CDR1 is DFQATT, CDR2 SNEGSKA, per germline (reference sequence). CDR3 size: 17 residues. The CDR3 region is CSARPTRTSGRTDTQYF. The CDR3 nucleotides are TGCAGTGCTAGACCTACTCGGACTAGCGGGAGAACAGATACGCAGTATTTT.

This clonotype was picked up a small number of times. The CDR3 here is CASSPGTGVEQYF. The CDR3 nucleotides are TGTGCCAGCAGTCCAGGGACAGGGGTCGAGCAGTACTTC. The genes are TRBV12-3 or TRBV12-4 and TRBJ2-7; 10 nucleotides align to TRBD1. This CDR3 spans 13 amino acids. V lost 5 bases and J lost 6; bases outside the gene matches: 4.

The table lists this clonotype with many counts. This rearrangement joins TRBV4-1 to TRBJ1-3, with TRBD1 identical over 8 bases. Germline lookup yields CDR1 MGHRA and CDR2 YSYEKL. The CDR3 extends over 16 amino acids. After removal of 1 base from V and 4 bases from J, the junction contained 6 bases not matched to a gene. CDR3 protein: CASSQVGRGQGNTIYF. The CDR3 DNA sequence: TGCGCCAGCAGCCAAGTTGGCAGGGGGCAAGGAAACACCATATATTTT.

This clonotype was observed at least ten times. The rearrangement links TRBV20-1 to TRBJ1-1, with D maybe TRBD1 (5 bases). The CDR3 length is 14 residues. Germline values: CDR1 DFQATT, CDR2 SNEGSKA (reference sequence). The germline V and J ends were trimmed by 1 base and 4 bases, with 13 bases remaining between them. This chain's CDR3 is CSARAPGWTTEAFF. The CDR3 nucleotides read TGCAGTGCTAGAGCTCCAGGGTGGACCACTGAAGCTTTCTTT.

This clonotype was seen at least ten times. The DNA for the CDR3 is TGCAGCGTTGTACGGGACAGGGGGTATAGCGGGAGGAACAATGAGCAGTTCTTC. It is translated as CSVVRDRGYSGRNNEQFF. The chain recombines TRBV29-1 with TRBJ2-1; D is perhaps TRBD1 (11 bases). V was cut by 4 bases and J by 5 bases, with 27 bases left in between. Germline-derived CDR1 and CDR2 are SQVTM and ANQGSEA. The CDR3 contains 18 residues.

The chain has TRBV18 and TRBJ2-3, with no clear D. The V end was cut by 2 bases, the J end by 2 bases, with 8 bases between. The CDR3 length is 14 residues. The germline V gene has CDR1 KGHSH and CDR2 LQKENI. The CDR3 DNA follows: TGTGCCAGCTCACCAGGGTCAGACACAGATACGCAGTATTTT. It is translated as CASSPGSDTDTQYF.

This clonotype showed up many times. The V call is TRBV10-3, the J call TRBJ2-6; D call uncertain. Germline CDR1 reads ENHRY; CDR2 reads SYGVKD. The CDR3 has 12 residues. Written as DNA, the CDR3 is TGTGCGTGCAACTCTGGGGCCAACGTCCTGACTTTC. This sequence encodes CACNSGANVLTF.

This clonotype was seen at least ten times. V and J are TRBV10-3 and TRBJ2-2; TRBD1 matches at 7 bases. CDR1 and CDR2 (germline): ENHRY, SYGVKD. The CDR3 covers 15 residues. V shed 6 bases and J 1 base; nucleotides not matched to a gene: 5. The DNA for the CDR3 is TGTGCCATCAGCGGACAGGTTCGGAACACCGGGGAGCTGTTTTTT. Residues: CAISGQVRNTGELFF.